One sample yielded the 7 T cell receptor beta chains listed below, sequenced in a study of T cell responses to AZD1222 COVID-19 vaccine. Method: immunoSEQ multiplex PCR; TCRdb's copy keeps in-frame clones and lacks some. The table has approximately 110,000 clones, roughly 90% seen once. Material: peripheral blood, obtained on day 0 of AZD1222 vaccination. These receptors all come from an adult in good health.

This clone was seen a handful of times. V gene TRBV11-2 combines with J gene TRBJ1-6; D is unclear. CDR3 length: 14 residues. V was shortened by 0 bases and J by 9 bases, with 9 bases between the two germline ends. CDR1 is SGHAT, CDR2 FQNNGV, per germline. CDR3 protein: CASSLEGYSSPLHF. DNA for the CDR3: TGTGCCAGCAGCTTAGAAGGTTACAGTTCACCCCTCCACTTT. Full variable domain (remainder filled in from reference TRBV11-2 and TRBJ1-6): EAGVAQSPRYKIIEKRQSVAFWCNPISGHATLYWYQQILGQGPKLLIQFQNNGVVDDSQLPKDRFSAERLKGVDSTLKIQPAKLEDSAVYLCASSLEGYSSPLHFGNGTRLTVT.

The CDR3 is CASGSSMTGGSTEAFF. Here the CDR3 DNA reads TGTGCTAGTGGTTCCAGCATGACAGGGGGTAGCACTGAAGCTTTCTTT. The chain combines TRBV12-5 with TRBJ1-1, with 9 positions matching TRBD1. V lost 4 bases and J lost 4; bases outside the gene matches: 10. The CDR3 is made up of 16 amino acids. Per germline, CDR1 LGHNT and CDR2 FRNRAP.

In DNA, the CDR3 is TGTGCCAGTCGAATCAAAGGGGGCGGGTCCTACGAGCAGTACTTC. It encodes CASRIKGGGSYEQYF. This chain links TRBV27 with TRBJ2-7, with 7 bases lining up with TRBD1. With V trimmed by 9 bases and J by 1 base, 12 bases remained unmatched. Germline V CDR1 and CDR2: MNHEY, SMNVEV (reference sequence). There are 15 residues in the CDR3.

V is TRBV3-1 (or the pseudogene TRBV3-2) and J is TRBJ1-1, with D possibly matching TRBD1 (5 bases). Germline V CDR1 and CDR2: LGHDT, YNNKEL (reference sequence). With 2 bases removed from V and 11 bases from J, the gap between germline ends came to 15 bases. The CDR3 extends over 13 amino acids. For the CDR3, the DNA is TGTGCCAGCAGCCAATTGGAGGGGTTCGTGGCTTTCTTT. Amino acid sequence: CASSQLEGFVAFF.

The gene calls are TRBV11-3 and TRBJ1-5, with 12 nucleotides matching TRBD1. The junction had 10 bases not matched to a gene; V was cut back by 6 bases and J by 7 bases. The CDR3 runs to 16 residues. Germline V gives CDR1 SGHNT, CDR2 YENEEA. The CDR3 region is CASRYSGTGGPQPQHF. Written as DNA, the CDR3 is TGTGCCAGCAGGTACTCCGGGACAGGGGGCCCGCAGCCCCAGCATTTT.

The chain recombines TRBV7-3 with TRBJ1-1, with 9 bases lining up with TRBD1. The germline V gene encodes CDR1 SGHTA and CDR2 FQGTGA. The J segment lost 5 bases and the V segment lost 5 bases, leaving 6 bases of the junction unmatched. The length of the CDR3 is 14 residues. CDR3 sequence: CASSVRQGGTEAFF. The CDR3 DNA follows: TGTGCCAGCAGCGTGCGACAGGGGGGGACTGAAGCTTTCTTT.

CDR3 in amino acids: CASTISGGGTGELFF. CDR3 coding DNA: TGTGCCAGCACTATTAGCGGGGGGGGCACCGGGGAGCTGTTTTTT. The gene calls are TRBV6-5 and TRBJ2-2, with 11 bases identical to TRBD2. Germline V gives CDR1 MNHEY, CDR2 SVGAGI. Unmatched junction bases numbered 5, after V lost 7 bases and J lost 4 bases. This CDR3 spans 15 amino acids.